Listed here are 3 T cell receptor beta chains from one sample, sequenced in a study of kidney transplant recipient with SARS-CoV-2 infection. Via MiXCR, TCRdb re-called the reads, giving one row per CDR3 protein. The repertoire has approximately 240,000 distinct CDR3 sequences, less than 35% of them found once; the top ten carry roughly 7%. The sequencing here drew on a blood sample, taken at baseline and between days 110 and 120 from a kidney transplant recipient. Every receptor here comes from a male patient in his 30s who had COVID-19 and was a kidney transplant recipient. Among the T cells, some may be from the graft donor.

This clonotype was detected ten times or more. The rearrangement links TRBV6-2 or TRBV6-3 to TRBJ2-4; a weak D match, TRBD2 (6 bases). Trimming shortened V by 7 bases and J by 1 base, and 20 bases separated the two germline ends. The CDR3 is 17 residues long. Germline V gene data show CDR1 as MNHEY and CDR2 as SVGEGT. CDR3 DNA: TGTGCCAGCACCCACACCCGGGGGTTCGTTGCCAAAAACATTCAGTACTTC. Residues: CASTHTRGFVAKNIQYF.

This clonotype was counted ten times or more. The rearrangement joins TRBV20-1 to TRBJ2-7, with TRBD1 matching over 7 bases. Germline V gene data show CDR1 as DFQATT and CDR2 as SNEGSKA (reference sequence). This CDR3 has 11 amino acids. With V trimmed by 6 bases and J by 3 bases, 2 bases remained unmatched. CDR3 in amino acids: CSARDSYEQYF. The CDR3 DNA follows: TGCAGTGCCAGGGACAGCTACGAGCAGTACTTC.

This clonotype was observed at least ten times. The chain has TRBV6-5 and TRBJ2-5, with TRBD2 identical over 7 bases. The CDR3 is made up of 14 amino acids. Per germline, CDR1 MNHEY and CDR2 SVGAGI. Trimming removed 6 bases from V and 1 base from J; junction bases left unmatched: 5. In nucleotides, the CDR3 is TGTGCCAGCAGGGGGGGGGTGCTCCAAGAGACCCAGTACTTC. It encodes CASRGGVLQETQYF.